This passage covers 24 T cell receptor beta chains from one sample sequenced in a study of cytomegalovirus exposure and HLA in healthy donors. The PCR made use of 60 Vbeta and 13 Jbeta primers. Assay: immunoSEQ multiplex PCR; the TCRdb copy retains only in-frame clones and omits some. The sample includes roughly 240,000 clones, roughly 73% of them seen just once. The source material was PBMCs. The receptor source for this set is a boy between 10 and 17 years old in good health and CMV-seronegative.

The rearrangement uses TRBV5-1 and TRBJ1-1; 7 nucleotides agree with TRBD1. Per germline, CDR1 SGHRS and CDR2 YFSETQ. This CDR3 spans 14 amino acids. V lost 4 bases to trimming and J lost 9 bases; unmatched junction nucleotides: 12. The CDR3 protein is CASSPAALGQQAFF. The CDR3 DNA reads as TGCGCCAGCAGCCCCGCGGCTTTGGGACAGCAAGCTTTCTTT. Complete variable domain (other parts from reference TRBV5-1 and TRBJ1-1): KAGVTQTPRYLIKTRGQQVTLSCSPISGHRSVSWYQQTPGQGLQFLFEYFSETQRNKGNFPGRFSGRQFSNSRSEMNVSTLELGDSALYLCASSPAALGQQAFFGQGTRLTVV.

J is TRBJ2-1 and V is TRBV18; perhaps TRBD1 as D (7 bases). CDR3 length: 12 amino acids. Germline lookup yields CDR1 KGHSH and CDR2 LQKENI. V gave up 6 bases and J gave up 10 bases, with 13 bases separating them. DNA of the CDR3: TGTGCCAGCTCCATGGGGGGACAGGAGCAGTTCTTC. Its protein is CASSMGGQEQFF.

This clone was observed once. The rearrangement links TRBV2 to TRBJ1-3; D not resolved. The CDR3 consists of 13 residues. Germline CDR1 is SNHLY and CDR2 is FYNNEI. V lost 6 bases and J lost 0, with 6 bases in between. The CDR3, as DNA: TGTGCCAGCAGCAAAGCCTCTGGAAACACCATATATTTT. Translation gives CASSKASGNTIYF.

The V gene is TRBV27, the J gene TRBJ2-3; 9 bases fit TRBD2. CDR3 length equals 15 residues. The V gene end was trimmed by 6 bases and the J gene end by 2 bases; junction bases not matched to a gene: 6. Germline V gene data show CDR1 as MNHEY and CDR2 as SMNVEV (reference sequence). CDR3 DNA sequence: TGTGCCAGCAGCCAACGGACTAGCGTCACAGATACGCAGTATTTT. This gives the protein CASSQRTSVTDTQYF.

The rearrangement links TRBV5-1 to TRBJ1-1, with D maybe TRBD1 (5 bases). In germline, CDR1 is SGHRS, CDR2 YFSETQ. The CDR3 totals 15 residues. V was pared by 2 bases and J by 3 bases, with 14 bases between. The CDR3 coding sequence is TGCGCCAGCAGCTTTTGGGGCACCCCACACACTGAAGCTTTCTTT. It translates to CASSFWGTPHTEAFF. Full variable domain (outside the CDR3, taken from reference TRBV5-1 and TRBJ1-1): KAGVTQTPRYLIKTRGQQVTLSCSPISGHRSVSWYQQTPGQGLQFLFEYFSETQRNKGNFPGRFSGRQFSNSRSEMNVSTLELGDSALYLCASSFWGTPHTEAFFGQGTRLTVV.

The rearrangement uses TRBV13 and TRBJ2-7; 8 bases align to TRBD1. Germline trimming cut 6 bases from V and 1 base from J; bases unmatched to any gene: 8. Germline assignment: CDR1 PRHDT and CDR2 FYEKMQ (reference sequence). The CDR3 spans 15 residues. The DNA for the CDR3 is TGTGCCAGCAGTCTCACAGGGGGTTTTTCCTACGAGCAGTACTTC. It yields the protein CASSLTGGFSYEQYF.

The genes are TRBV15 and TRBJ1-2, with a weak D call TRBD1 (6 bases). Germline loops: CDR1 LNHNV, CDR2 YYDKDF (reference sequence). The CDR3 has 14 residues. V lost 3 bases and J lost 4, with 12 bases in between. The CDR3 sequence is CATSSRQGSYGYTF. The CDR3 bases are TGTGCCACCAGCAGCCGGCAGGGGAGCTATGGCTACACCTTC.

The rearrangement uses TRBV28 and TRBJ2-7; unclear D gene. The CDR3 has 13 amino acids. Trimming pared 6 bases from V and 2 bases from J, leaving 11 bases between. Germline CDR1 is MDHEN and CDR2 is SYDVKM. Written as DNA, the CDR3 is TGTGCCAGCAGCCAGAATCACGCCTACGAGCAGTACTTC. Its translation: CASSQNHAYEQYF.

V and J are TRBV9 and TRBJ2-5, with a tentative D call TRBD1 (5 bases). The germline V and J ends were trimmed by 5 bases and 1 base, with 9 bases remaining between them. The CDR3 length is 13 residues. Germline CDR1 SGDLS, CDR2 YYNGEE. CDR3 DNA: TGTGCCAGCAGTCCAGGGATCCAAGAGACCCAGTACTTC. Encoded protein: CASSPGIQETQYF.

The CDR3: CASSSSGGTYGYTF. CDR3 bases: TGTGCCAGCAGTTCAAGTGGAGGGACCTATGGCTACACCTTC. The V call is TRBV27, the J call TRBJ1-2; D might be TRBD1 (5 bases). Trimming pared 4 bases from V and 4 bases from J, leaving 13 bases between. The CDR3 runs to 14 residues. Germline lookup yields CDR1 MNHEY and CDR2 SMNVEV (reference sequence).

The V call is TRBV29-1, the J call TRBJ1-2, with 7 bases identical to TRBD1. CDR1 SQVTM and CDR2 ANQGSEA come from the germline V gene. V lost 4 bases and J lost 4; bases outside the gene matches: 6. This CDR3 is 13 amino acids long. CDR3: CSVVVGTAYGYTF. The DNA of the CDR3 is TGCAGCGTTGTCGTCGGGACAGCCTATGGCTACACCTTC.

This rearrangement joins TRBV29-1 to TRBJ2-3, with 7 bases identical to TRBD1. J gave up 3 bases and V 0 bases, and 6 bases lay outside the gene matches. CDR1 and CDR2 (germline): SQVTM, ANQGSEA. CDR3 size: 15 residues. The CDR3 here is CSVEETGLKTDTQYF. The CDR3 nucleotides are TGCAGCGTTGAAGAGACAGGGTTGAAGACAGATACGCAGTATTTT.

The V and J genes are TRBV5-4 and TRBJ1-2; D is uncertain. V gave up 1 base and J gave up 4 bases, with 17 bases separating them. Germline V gene sequence: CDR1 SGHNT, CDR2 YYREEE (reference sequence). The CDR3 loop spans 16 amino acids. In DNA form, the CDR3 reads TGTGCCAGCAGCTTGCTCTCGGGCCAAGGAGGCTATGGCTACACCTTC. Translation: CASSLLSGQGGYGYTF.

The chain is built from TRBV11-3 and TRBJ2-2; D possibly corresponds to TRBD2 (6 bases). Trimming left V 1 base short and J 8 bases short, with 8 bases between. The germline CDR1 and CDR2 sequences are SGHNT and YENEEA. This CDR3 is 13 amino acids long. CDR3 DNA sequence: TGTGCCAGCAGCTTAGGACTAGATGGGGAGCTGTTTTTT. Amino acid sequence: CASSLGLDGELFF.

This rearrangement joins TRBV19 to TRBJ1-2; weak D call: TRBD1 (6 bases). The CDR3 is 13 amino acids. Germline V gene data show CDR1 as LNHDA and CDR2 as SQIVND (reference sequence). The ends were cut back, 6 bases at V and 6 bases at J, with 14 bases in the middle. The CDR3 is CASSPSGVDGYTF. Written as DNA, the CDR3 is TGTGCCAGTAGCCCCTCAGGGGTGGATGGCTACACCTTC.

The chain combines TRBV2 with TRBJ2-3, with 10 bases identical to TRBD2. The CDR3 length is 17 residues. Trimming took 5 bases from V and 0 from J; bases not matched to a gene: 8. Germline values: CDR1 SNHLY, CDR2 FYNNEI. In DNA form, the CDR3 reads TGTGCCAGCAGTTCCCTAGCGGGGGCAGCTAGCACAGATACGCAGTATTTT. Translation: CASSSLAGAASTDTQYF.

This chain joins TRBV6-5 and TRBJ2-7; 8 bases fit TRBD1. V gave up 5 bases and J gave up 3 bases; unmatched junction bases: 9. Germline-derived CDR1 and CDR2 are MNHEY and SVGAGI. The CDR3 contains 15 residues. The CDR3 sequence: CASSRSRTGYYEQYF. CDR3 in DNA: TGTGCCAGCAGTCGCTCTCGGACAGGGTACTACGAGCAGTACTTC.

This clone was seen once. This sequence joins TRBV10-2 and TRBJ1-3, with D possibly being TRBD1 (6 bases). Germline V gene sequence: CDR1 WSHSY, CDR2 SAAADI. The CDR3 covers 15 residues. V was trimmed by 0 bases and J by 4 bases, leaving 10 bases between them. The CDR3 spells CASSESNRVGNTIYF. In DNA, the CDR3 is TGCGCCAGCAGTGAGTCGAACAGGGTCGGAAACACCATATATTTT.

This chain uses TRBV5-1 with TRBJ1-2; no definite D call. Per the germline V gene, CDR1 is SGHRS and CDR2 is YFSETQ. Trimming shortened V by 2 bases and J by 0 bases, and 5 bases separated the two germline ends. The CDR3 is 13 amino acids. CDR3 loop: CASSLRANYGYTF. Written as DNA, the CDR3 is TGCGCCAGCAGCTTACGGGCTAACTATGGCTACACCTTC.

This clone came up once. J is TRBJ1-2 and V is TRBV7-9; D gene uncertain. Germline V gene data show CDR1 as SEHNR and CDR2 as FQNEAQ (reference sequence). V shed 4 bases and J shed 0 bases, with 15 bases lying between them. This CDR3 region has 16 residues. For the CDR3, the DNA is TGTGCCAGCAGCTCGCCAATCGGGTTACCTAACTATGGCTACACCTTC. This translates into CASSSPIGLPNYGYTF.

This chain connects TRBV11-3 to TRBJ1-2; D not certain. The V gene lost 3 bases and the J gene lost 3 bases, with 14 bases spanning the gap. The CDR3 runs to 15 residues. Germline V gene lookup returns CDR1 SGHNT and CDR2 YENEEA. The CDR3 DNA sequence: TGTGCCAGCAGCTTTCACGGGGTTGTTGACTATGGCTACACCTTC. This sequence encodes CASSFHGVVDYGYTF.

This clone has just one count. Mismatch with germline at one junction end may stem from a read error. The chain carries TRBV19 and TRBJ1-5; TRBD1 aligns across 7 bases. Germline loops: CDR1 LNHDA, CDR2 SQIVND (reference sequence). The CDR3 runs 12 residues. CDR3 loop: CASSIRQGRLNF. CDR3 coding DNA: TGTGCCAGTAGTATCCGACAGGGACGATTGAATTTT.

The J gene is TRBJ2-1, the V gene TRBV4-2; 11 bases are a match to TRBD2. The germline gives CDR1 LGHNA, CDR2 YNFKEQ. The ends lost 8 bases at V and 7 bases at J; junction bases unmatched: 13. The length of the CDR3 is 16 residues. The CDR3 region is CASGQLLAGGGNEQFF. As DNA, the CDR3 is TGTGCCAGCGGGCAGCTCCTAGCGGGGGGCGGGAATGAGCAGTTCTTC.

The V and J genes are TRBV18 and TRBJ2-5; D is perhaps TRBD1 (5 bases). V lost 6 bases and J lost 4, with 9 bases in between. The CDR3 covers 12 residues. Germline V gene lookup returns CDR1 KGHSH and CDR2 LQKENI. The CDR3 here is CASSLTGETQYF. The CDR3 DNA is TGTGCCAGCTCCCTTACAGGAGAGACCCAGTACTTC.